The 28 T cell receptor beta chains below were found in one sample sequenced in a study of blood T cell repertoires in COVID-19. The assay was immunoSEQ multiplex PCR, and TCRdb's table has in-frame clones only and misses some. The sample has more than 300,000 clones; about 92% are singletons. Sequenced: PBMCs or T cells enriched from blood (not recorded which). The receptors originated from a woman aged 25-40 years who had recovered from COVID-19.

The CDR3 DNA is TGTGCCAGCAGTTCGGTTAGCGGGAGAGAGACCCAGTACTTC. Translating it yields CASSSVSGRETQYF. The chain combines TRBV28 with TRBJ2-5, with 9 bases lining up with TRBD2. This CDR3 comprises 14 residues. The ends lost 4 bases at V and 4 bases at J; junction bases unmatched: 4. The V gene's germline CDR1 is MDHEN and CDR2 SYDVKM.

The chain recombines TRBV6-6 with TRBJ2-2; perhaps TRBD1 as D (6 bases). The CDR3 is made up of 13 amino acids. Trimming pared 6 bases from V and 6 bases from J, leaving 11 bases between. Germline V gene data show CDR1 as MNHNY and CDR2 as SVGAGI (reference sequence). In DNA form, the CDR3 reads TGTGCCAGCAGACAACAGGGTTCCGGGGAGCTGTTTTTT. Translated, it gives CASRQQGSGELFF.

The chain couples TRBV5-1 to TRBJ2-2; the match to TRBD2 covers 7 bases. The CDR3 has 14 amino acids. Germline lookup yields CDR1 SGHRS and CDR2 YFSETQ. The ends lost 7 bases at V and 4 bases at J; junction bases unmatched: 7. In DNA form, the CDR3 reads TGCGCCAGCTCCGGGACTATATCCACCGGGGAGCTGTTTTTT. The encoded protein is CASSGTISTGELFF.

The chain links TRBV11-2 to TRBJ2-1; D not certain. V was shortened by 7 bases and J by 0 bases, with 19 bases between the two germline ends. CDR3 length: 17 amino acids. Germline CDR1 is SGHAT and CDR2 is FQNNGV. The CDR3 protein is CASTQPGSSSSYNEQFF. The CDR3 DNA is TGTGCCAGCACCCAACCTGGTAGCTCCTCCTCCTACAATGAGCAGTTCTTC.

The rearrangement uses TRBV6-4 and TRBJ1-6; D may be TRBD1 (5 bases). This CDR3 has 14 amino acids. In germline, CDR1 is MRHNA, CDR2 SNTAGT. V lost 3 bases to trimming and J lost 6 bases, with 9 bases between them. The CDR3 sequence is CASSESGVNSPLHF. The CDR3 nucleotides are TGTGCCAGCAGTGAGTCGGGGGTTAATTCACCCCTCCACTTT.

The genes are TRBV21-1 and TRBJ1-5; TRBD1 is the table's D call and was not checked against the DNA. TRBV21-1 is tagged as a pseudogene. The CDR3 extends over 15 amino acids. The CDR3 sequence: CASSLTGARNQPQHF. DNA for the CDR3: TGTGCCAGCAGCCTTACAGGGGCGAGGAATCAGCCCCAGCATTTT.

This clone was picked up one time. This sequence joins TRBV7-8 and TRBJ2-7; D may be TRBD2 (6 bases). This CDR3 has 14 amino acids. Germline values: CDR1 SGHVS, CDR2 FQNEAQ. V dropped 4 bases and J dropped 2 bases, with 12 bases sitting between them. The CDR3 sequence is CASSSPEGPYEQYF. The CDR3 nucleotides are TGTGCCAGCAGCTCCCCGGAGGGCCCCTACGAGCAGTACTTC.

The CDR3: CASSYRLGGYYGYTF. Written as DNA, the CDR3 is TGTGCCAGCAGTTACAGGCTGGGGGGATACTATGGCTACACCTTC. This chain connects TRBV6-2 or TRBV6-3 to TRBJ1-2; possible D gene TRBD1, 5 bases. V lost 2 bases and J lost 3, with 13 bases in between. The CDR3 totals 15 residues. Per germline, CDR1 MNHEY and CDR2 SVGEGT.

J is TRBJ1-1 and V is TRBV27; 9 bases match TRBD1. From germline, CDR1 is MNHEY and CDR2 SMNVEV (reference sequence). The CDR3 is made up of 14 amino acids. J was trimmed by 5 bases and V by 6 bases; bases with no gene match: 7. DNA for the CDR3: TGTGCCAGCAGAAGGACAGGGGCATGGACTGAAGCTTTCTTT. Protein: CASRRTGAWTEAFF.

Only a few counts were recorded for this clone. In nucleotides, the CDR3 is TGTGCCAGTAGTCTCGACAGGGGCGACACCGGGGAGCTGTTTTTT. Amino acids: CASSLDRGDTGELFF. The V call is TRBV19, the J call TRBJ2-2, with 8 bases that match TRBD1. J was trimmed by 3 bases and V by 5 bases; bases with no gene match: 5. Per germline, CDR1 LNHDA and CDR2 SQIVND (reference sequence). The CDR3 sequence is 15 residues long.

The chain joins TRBV14 to TRBJ1-1; 7 nucleotides line up with TRBD1. The germline CDR1 and CDR2 sequences are SGHDN and FVKESK. This CDR3 is built from 16 residues. V lost 1 base to trimming and J lost 0 bases; unmatched junction nucleotides: 5. The CDR3 here is CASSQARDRMNTEAFF. CDR3 DNA sequence: TGTGCCAGCAGCCAAGCACGGGACAGAATGAACACTGAAGCTTTCTTT.

This clone is a singleton in its sample. The chain is built from TRBV20-1 and TRBJ2-7, with D perhaps matching TRBD2 (6 bases). Germline V lookup: CDR1 DFQATT, CDR2 SNEGSKA (reference sequence). V was trimmed by 3 bases and J by 7 bases, leaving 13 bases between them. The CDR3 sequence is 12 residues long. The CDR3 loop is CSASARGGEQYF. The CDR3 bases are TGCAGTGCTAGTGCGCGGGGAGGAGAGCAGTACTTC.

The rearrangement joins TRBV10-2 to TRBJ2-2; 9 bases fit TRBD1. This CDR3 region has 18 residues. V shed 1 base and J 6 bases; nucleotides not matched to a gene: 12. In germline, CDR1 is WSHSY, CDR2 SAAADI. CDR3 amino acids: CASSEFYGDRVEAGELFF. The CDR3 nucleotides read TGCGCCAGCAGTGAGTTCTATGGGGACAGGGTCGAGGCCGGGGAGCTGTTTTTT.

V is TRBV11-3 and J is TRBJ1-2; 9 nucleotides agree with TRBD1. The CDR3 contains 14 residues. Germline loops: CDR1 SGHNT, CDR2 YENEEA. After removal of 5 bases from V and 4 bases from J, the junction contained 5 bases not matched to a gene. CDR3 protein: CASSMDRGSYGYTF. The CDR3 bases are TGTGCCAGCAGCATGGACAGGGGTAGCTATGGCTACACCTTC.

The CDR3 DNA reads as TGTGCCTGGAGTGGGCGGGACAGGGGATCGAGTACCCAGCATTTT. Protein product: CAWSGRDRGSSTQHF. The V call is TRBV30, the J call TRBJ1-5; 10 bases are shared with TRBD1. Germline V lookup: CDR1 GTSNPN, CDR2 SVGIG (reference sequence). Germline trimming cut 1 base from V and 11 bases from J; bases unmatched to any gene: 11. The CDR3 is 15 amino acids.

This chain uses TRBV6-5 with TRBJ1-2; D remains ambiguous. The germline V and J ends were trimmed by 0 bases and 7 bases, with 12 bases remaining between them. CDR1 and CDR2 from the germline V gene are MNHEY and SVGAGI. The CDR3 is 14 amino acids. CDR3 DNA: TGTGCCAGCAGTTACTCGAGTTCGCGGCGTGGCTACACCTTC. Its protein is CASSYSSSRRGYTF.

The rearrangement links TRBV7-2 to TRBJ1-5, with D hard to call. The germline V gene has CDR1 SGHTA and CDR2 FQGNSA. Trimming removed 5 bases at V and 1 base at J, with 6 bases between. The CDR3 has 13 residues. DNA of the CDR3: TGTGCCAGCAGCACAACAAGCAATCAGCCCCAGCATTTT. Translated: CASSTTSNQPQHF. Full variable domain (outside the CDR3, taken from reference TRBV7-2 and TRBJ1-5): GAGVSQSPSNKVTEKGKDVELRCDPISGHTALYWYRQSLGQGLEFLIYFQGNSAPDKSGLPSDRFSAERTGGSVSTLTIQRTQQEDSAVYLCASSTTSNQPQHFGDGTRLSIL.

CDR3 sequence: CASILRTGDYGYTF. As DNA, the CDR3 is TGTGCCAGCATCCTTCGGACAGGGGACTATGGCTACACCTTC. The V call is TRBV2, the J call TRBJ1-2, with 9 positions matching TRBD1. Trimming at V came to 7 bases and at J to 3 bases, leaving 6 bases not matched to a gene. The CDR3 contains 14 residues. The germline V gene has CDR1 SNHLY and CDR2 FYNNEI.

The chain recombines TRBV19 with TRBJ2-7; weak D call: TRBD1 (6 bases). With 6 bases removed from V and 3 bases from J, the gap between germline ends came to 12 bases. CDR3 length: 13 amino acids. The germline CDR1 and CDR2 sequences are LNHDA and SQIVND (reference sequence). The CDR3 protein is CASSPGQNYEQYF. In nucleotides, the CDR3 is TGTGCCAGTAGCCCAGGACAGAACTACGAGCAGTACTTC.

The chain has TRBV30 and TRBJ2-1; D is perhaps TRBD1 (6 bases). The CDR3 is made up of 14 amino acids. Germline values: CDR1 GTSNPN, CDR2 SVGIG (reference sequence). Trimming took off 5 bases at V and 8 bases at J, with 19 bases between the two ends. Here the CDR3 reads CAWGLAPSGDEQFF. The CDR3 region has the DNA TGTGCCTGGGGTCTAGCTCCATCAGGGGATGAGCAGTTCTTC. Full variable domain (rest looked up from reference TRBV30 and TRBJ2-1): SQTIHQWPATLVQPVGSPLSLECTVEGTSNPNLYWYRQAAGRGLQLLFYSVGIGQISSEVPQNLSASRPQDRQFILSSKKLLLSDSGFYLCAWGLAPSGDEQFFGPGTRLTVL.

The V gene is TRBV11-1, the J gene TRBJ1-1; 9 bases are a match to TRBD1. V lost 5 bases to trimming and J lost 9 bases; unmatched junction nucleotides: 10. The CDR3 has 14 residues. Germline CDR1 SGHAT, CDR2 FQDESV (reference sequence). The DNA of the CDR3 is TGTGCCAGCAGCATCACAGGGGGCGAAACAAAAGCTTTCTTT. This codes for CASSITGGETKAFF.

This clone has only one observation. The chain employs TRBV3-1 (or the pseudogene TRBV3-2) and TRBJ1-1; 9 nucleotides line up with TRBD1. This CDR3 comprises 12 residues. CDR1 LGHDT and CDR2 YNNKEL come from the germline V gene (reference sequence). Trimming took 4 bases from V and 8 from J; bases not matched to a gene: 2. CDR3 amino acids: CASSPGTGEAFF. The DNA for the CDR3 is TGTGCCAGCAGCCCCGGGACAGGGGAAGCTTTCTTT.

The chain combines TRBV5-1 with TRBJ1-2; TRBD1 matches 7 bases. From germline, CDR1 is SGHRS and CDR2 YFSETQ. The CDR3 extends over 13 amino acids. V shed 3 bases and J 5 bases; nucleotides not matched to a gene: 4. The CDR3 protein is CASSYGTVYGYTF. The CDR3 nucleotides read TGCGCCAGCAGCTATGGGACAGTATATGGCTACACCTTC.

The chain carries TRBV6-5 and TRBJ2-7, with TRBD2 identical over 9 bases. The CDR3 is 14 amino acids. The V and J ends lost 6 bases and 4 bases, in that order; junction bases with no gene match: 7. Germline CDR1 and CDR2: MNHEY and SVGAGI. This chain's CDR3 is CASRSLAGPYEQYF. CDR3 DNA sequence: TGTGCCAGCAGATCTCTAGCGGGGCCTTACGAGCAGTACTTC.

The J gene is TRBJ1-5, the V gene TRBV12-3 or TRBV12-4; no firm D call. V gave up 4 bases and J gave up 6 bases, with 10 bases separating them. The CDR3 length is 13 residues. Here the CDR3 DNA reads TGTGCCAGCAGTTCACTCATAAGTCAGCCCCAGCATTTT. Amino acids: CASSSLISQPQHF.

This chain connects TRBV15 to TRBJ2-7, with TRBD2 as a possible D gene (5 bases). Looked up from germline, CDR1 is LNHNV and CDR2 is YYDKDF (reference sequence). Trimming left V 3 bases short and J 2 bases short, with 17 bases between. CDR3 length: 16 residues. DNA for the CDR3: TGTGCCACCAGCAGCGTACACGCGGGTCCAACCTACGAGCAGTACTTC. Translating gives CATSSVHAGPTYEQYF.

J is TRBJ1-3 and V is TRBV28, with 8 bases aligning to TRBD1. J gave up 1 base and V 8 bases, and 13 bases lay outside the gene matches. This CDR3 spans 17 amino acids. From germline, CDR1 is MDHEN and CDR2 SYDVKM. The CDR3 nucleotides read TGTGCCAGCGGAACGACAGGGGTTGGTGGTTCTGGAAACACCATATATTTT. It yields the protein CASGTTGVGGSGNTIYF. The entire variable domain, with the rest obtained from reference TRBV28 and TRBJ1-3, is as follows: DVKVTQSSRYLVKRTGEKVFLECVQDMDHENMFWYRQDPGLGLRLIYFSYDVKMKEKGDIPEGYSVSREKKERFSLILESASTNQTSMYLCASGTTGVGGSGNTIYFGEGSWLTVV.

The V and J genes are TRBV19 and TRBJ1-4; possible D gene TRBD1, 6 bases. The CDR3 consists of 13 residues. CDR1 is LNHDA, CDR2 SQIVND, per germline (reference sequence). Deletions cut 7 bases from V and 7 bases from J, with 13 bases between. The CDR3 is CASNYREGEKLFF. The CDR3 DNA is TGTGCCAGTAACTACAGGGAAGGTGAAAAACTGTTTTTT.